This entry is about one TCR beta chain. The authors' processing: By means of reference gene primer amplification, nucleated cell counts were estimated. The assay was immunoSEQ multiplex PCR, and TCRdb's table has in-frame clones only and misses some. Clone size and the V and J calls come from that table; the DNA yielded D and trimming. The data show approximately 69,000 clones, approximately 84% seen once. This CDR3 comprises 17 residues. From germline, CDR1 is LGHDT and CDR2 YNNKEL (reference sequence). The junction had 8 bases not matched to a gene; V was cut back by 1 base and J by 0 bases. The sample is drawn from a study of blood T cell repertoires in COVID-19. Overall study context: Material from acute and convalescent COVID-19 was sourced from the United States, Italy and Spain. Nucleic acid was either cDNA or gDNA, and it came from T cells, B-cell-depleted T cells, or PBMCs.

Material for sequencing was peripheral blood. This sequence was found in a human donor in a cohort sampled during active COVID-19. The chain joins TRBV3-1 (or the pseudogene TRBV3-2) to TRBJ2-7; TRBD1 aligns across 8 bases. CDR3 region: CASSQASRDRFSYEQYF. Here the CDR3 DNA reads TGTGCCAGCAGCCAAGCCTCTAGGGACAGGTTCTCCTACGAGCAGTACTTC.